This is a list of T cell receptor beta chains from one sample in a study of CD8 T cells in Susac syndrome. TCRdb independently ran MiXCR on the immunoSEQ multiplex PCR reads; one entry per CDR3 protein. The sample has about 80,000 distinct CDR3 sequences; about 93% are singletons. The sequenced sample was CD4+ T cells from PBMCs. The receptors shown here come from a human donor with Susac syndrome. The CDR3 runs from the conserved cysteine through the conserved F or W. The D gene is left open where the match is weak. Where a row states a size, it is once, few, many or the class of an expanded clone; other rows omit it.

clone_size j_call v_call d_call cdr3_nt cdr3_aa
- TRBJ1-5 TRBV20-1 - TGCAGTGCTAGCTTTTACAGTAGCAATCAGCCCCAGCATTTT CSASFYSSNQPQHF
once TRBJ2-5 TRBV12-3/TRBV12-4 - TGTGCCAGCAGTTTACAGGCCGGGGGCGGCTTACAAGAGACCCAGTACTTC CASSLQAGGGLQETQYF
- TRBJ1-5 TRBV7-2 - TGTGCCAGCAGCTTAAATAGCAATCAGCCCCAGCATTTT CASSLNSNQPQHF
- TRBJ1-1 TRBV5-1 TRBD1 TGCGCCAGCAGCTTTTCTATGAACAGGGGTCAGAACACTGAAGCTTTCTTT CASSFSMNRGQNTEAFF
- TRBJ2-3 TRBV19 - TGTGCCAGTAGTATTGGGAGCCTCGAAACGCAGTATTTT CASSIGSLETQYF
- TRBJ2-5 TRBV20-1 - TGCAGTGCTAGCGTGACAGCGGACGAGACCCAGTACTTC CSASVTADETQYF
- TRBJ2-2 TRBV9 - TGTGCCAGCAGCGTCTTTGCGGGGTCGTCGAAGGAGCTGTTTTTT CASSVFAGSSKELFF
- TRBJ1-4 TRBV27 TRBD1 TGTGCCAGCAGGAAGGCGGGGAGGGGGCAAAAAAAACTGTTTTTT CASRKAGRGQKKLFF
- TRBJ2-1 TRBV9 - TGTGCCAGCAGCGTTTTTGTGGGGAGCTCCTACAATGAGCAGTTCTTC CASSVFVGSSYNEQFF
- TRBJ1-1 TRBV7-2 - TGTGCCAGCAGCTTGCAGCGGGCCACCCAAACGATTGAAGCTTTCTTT CASSLQRATQTIEAFF
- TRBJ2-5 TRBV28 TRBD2 TGTGCCAGCAGTTCCCCGGGACTAGCGGGCCGGGAGACCCAGTACTTC CASSSPGLAGRETQYF
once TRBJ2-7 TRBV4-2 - TGTGCCAGCAGCCAAGATGGCCCCCCCGTTAGAGGCGAGCAGTACTTC CASSQDGPPVRGEQYF
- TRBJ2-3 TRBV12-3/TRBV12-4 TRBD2 TGTGCCAGCAGTTTCGGACTAGCGGGGGGACTCACAGATACGCAGTATTTT CASSFGLAGGLTDTQYF
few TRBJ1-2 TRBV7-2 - TGTGCCAGCAGCTCCCCGGAGCGCTATGGCTACACCTTC CASSSPERYGYTF
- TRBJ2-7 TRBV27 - TGTGCCAGCGGGGAAGCACGCTACGAGCAGTACTTC CASGEARYEQYF
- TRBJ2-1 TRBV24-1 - TGTGCCACTTCCAACCGGGCGAACAATGAGCAGTTCTTC CATSNRANNEQFF
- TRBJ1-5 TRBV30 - TGTGCCTGGAGTGGCAATAGCAATCAGCCCCAGCATTTT CAWSGNSNQPQHF
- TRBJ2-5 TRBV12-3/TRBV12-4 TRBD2 TGTGCCAGCAGTTTAGGGGGGGGGCAAGAGACCCAGTACTTC CASSLGGGQETQYF
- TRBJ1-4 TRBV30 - TGTGCCTGGAGTGCCCTTCGGACATCGGGGTCAACTAATGAAAAACTGTTTTTT CAWSALRTSGSTNEKLFF
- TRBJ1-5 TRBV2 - TGTGCCAGCAGTCCCACTGTGGCCCGGGGAGGGGACCAGCCCCAGCATTTT CASSPTVARGGDQPQHF
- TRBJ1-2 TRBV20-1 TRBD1 TGCAGTGCTACGGACAGGGGGCCAGCTGGCTACACCTTC CSATDRGPAGYTF
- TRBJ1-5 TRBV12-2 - TGTGCAAGTCGCATGGAGACAGTTAGCAATCAGCCCCAGCATTTT CASRMETVSNQPQHF
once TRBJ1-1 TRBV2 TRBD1 TGTGCCAGCGGAGGACAGGGGATTGAAGCTTTCTTT CASGGQGIEAFF
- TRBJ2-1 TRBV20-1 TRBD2 TGCAGTGCGACCTTTAGCGGGGGTAATGAGCAGTTCTTC CSATFSGGNEQFF
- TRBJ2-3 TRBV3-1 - TGTGCCAGCAGCCAAGATCACAGGGCCACAGATACGCAGTATTTT CASSQDHRATDTQYF
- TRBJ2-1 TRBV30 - TGTGCCTGGAGTCAACGACTAGACTATAACAATGAGCAGTTCTTC CAWSQRLDYNNEQFF
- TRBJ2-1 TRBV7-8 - TGTGCCAGCAGCTTAAGGGGAAATAATGAGCAGTTCTTC CASSLRGNNEQFF